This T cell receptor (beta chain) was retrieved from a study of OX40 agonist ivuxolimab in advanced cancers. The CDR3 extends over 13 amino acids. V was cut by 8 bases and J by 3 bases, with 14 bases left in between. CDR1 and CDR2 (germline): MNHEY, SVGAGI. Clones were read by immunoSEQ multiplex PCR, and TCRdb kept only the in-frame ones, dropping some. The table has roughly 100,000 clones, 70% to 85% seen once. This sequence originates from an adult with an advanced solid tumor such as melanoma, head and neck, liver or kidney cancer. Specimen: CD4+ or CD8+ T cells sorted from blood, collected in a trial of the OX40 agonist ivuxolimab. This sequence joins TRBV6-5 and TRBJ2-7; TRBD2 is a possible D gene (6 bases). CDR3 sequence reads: CASSATEGYEQYF. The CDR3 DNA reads TGTGCCAGCTCCGCCACGGAGGGCTACGAGCAGTACTTC.